Following are 15 T cell receptor beta chains from one sample sequenced in a study of blood T cell repertoires in COVID-19. Profiled with immunoSEQ multiplex PCR; TCRdb holds only in-frame clones, not every one. The data hold a few hundred thousand clones, with around nine tenths observed a single time. Sample: PBMCs or T cells enriched from blood (not recorded which). These receptors were collected from a woman aged 30 to 39 who had recovered from COVID-19.

This chain uses TRBV15 with TRBJ2-3; TRBD2 agrees at 8 bases. The CDR3 is 15 amino acids. The junction had 4 bases not matched to a gene; V was cut back by 3 bases and J by 2 bases. Germline V gives CDR1 LNHNV, CDR2 YYDKDF (reference sequence). The DNA for the CDR3 is TGTGCCACCAGCAGGGAGCGGGGGCCCACAGATACGCAGTATTTT. It codes for CATSRERGPTDTQYF.

In the case of this clone: Different DNA sequences within this sample yield the same CDR3. The CDR3 DNA sequence: TGTGCCAGCTCACCACCGGAGAATTCACCCCTCCACTTT. This gives the protein CASSPPENSPLHF. V usage is TRBV18 and J usage is TRBJ1-6; D gene unclear. Germline V gene data show CDR1 as KGHSH and CDR2 as LQKENI. V lost 0 bases and J 7 bases, leaving 4 bases between the germline ends. This CDR3 is built from 13 residues.

The chain recombines TRBV11-2 with TRBJ2-7; D ambiguous. This CDR3 has 12 amino acids. Germline-derived CDR1 and CDR2 are SGHAT and FQNNGV. The V gene lost 0 bases and the J gene lost 7 bases, with 7 bases spanning the gap. CDR3 amino acids: CASSLDHGEQYF. For the CDR3, the DNA is TGTGCCAGCAGCTTAGATCACGGGGAGCAGTACTTC. Variable domain in full (rest from reference TRBV11-2 and TRBJ2-7): EAGVAQSPRYKIIEKRQSVAFWCNPISGHATLYWYQQILGQGPKLLIQFQNNGVVDDSQLPKDRFSAERLKGVDSTLKIQPAKLEDSAVYLCASSLDHGEQYFGPGTRLTVT.

The genes are TRBV28 and TRBJ2-7, with D unresolved. V lost 7 bases, J lost 7 bases, and 11 bases lay in between. The CDR3 sequence is 11 residues long. Germline CDR1 reads MDHEN; CDR2 reads SYDVKM. In nucleotides, the CDR3 is TGTGCCAGCAAGATAGCCAGTGAGCAGTACTTC. Amino acid sequence: CASKIASEQYF.

This chain uses TRBV30 with TRBJ2-1, with TRBD2 identical over 9 bases. The CDR3 is 14 amino acids. CDR1 and CDR2 from the germline V gene are GTSNPN and SVGIG (reference sequence). J was trimmed by 2 bases and V by 5 bases; bases with no gene match: 4. CDR3 amino acids: CAWDLAGPYNEQFF. Here the CDR3 DNA reads TGTGCCTGGGATCTAGCGGGGCCCTACAATGAGCAGTTCTTC.

The chain has TRBV7-6 and TRBJ1-1; 7 bases line up with TRBD1. J lost 4 bases, V lost 5 bases, and 10 bases had no gene match. The CDR3 contains 15 residues. The germline V gene has CDR1 SGHVS and CDR2 FNYEAQ. CDR3 in amino acids: CASSGGQAWGTEAFF. DNA of the CDR3: TGTGCCAGCAGCGGCGGACAGGCTTGGGGCACTGAAGCTTTCTTT.

The chain is built from TRBV12-3 or TRBV12-4 and TRBJ1-1; 7 positions match TRBD1. The V and J ends lost 8 bases and 7 bases, in that order; junction bases with no gene match: 10. The CDR3 contains 13 residues. CDR3 region: CASFAPGTDEAFF. Here the CDR3 DNA reads TGTGCCAGCTTCGCACCCGGGACAGATGAAGCTTTCTTT.

This sequence joins TRBV4-3 and TRBJ1-5; D may be TRBD1 (5 bases). The CDR3 consists of 15 residues. Germline-derived CDR1 and CDR2 are LGHNA and YSLEER. Trimming left V 0 bases short and J 7 bases short, with 13 bases between. As DNA, the CDR3 is TGCGCCAGCAGCCAAGACGGGGGAATAGGGCAGCCCCAGCATTTT. Its translation: CASSQDGGIGQPQHF.

The rearrangement uses TRBV7-9 and TRBJ1-2, with D uncertain. Germline V lookup: CDR1 SEHNR, CDR2 FQNEAQ (reference sequence). This CDR3 is 12 amino acids long. V was cut by 4 bases and J by 4 bases, with 7 bases left in between. The CDR3: CASSSVVYGYTF. DNA of the CDR3: TGTGCCAGCAGCTCGGTGGTCTATGGCTACACCTTC.

J is TRBJ2-5 and V is TRBV2; D is possibly TRBD1 (6 bases). Trimming removed 2 bases at V and 7 bases at J, with 20 bases between. Germline lookup yields CDR1 SNHLY and CDR2 FYNNEI. This CDR3 has 16 amino acids. CDR3 sequence: CASSELTGLSFGTQYF. In DNA, the CDR3 is TGTGCCAGCAGTGAATTGACAGGTCTGTCCTTCGGGACCCAGTACTTC.

The chain is built from TRBV25-1 and TRBJ2-7; D is uncertain. The CDR3 extends over 12 amino acids. Germline V lookup: CDR1 MGHDK, CDR2 SYGVNS. With 4 bases removed from V and 3 bases from J, the gap between germline ends came to 7 bases. The CDR3 DNA is TGTGCCAGCAGTGTACCCGGCTACGAGCAGTACTTC. This translates into CASSVPGYEQYF.

The J gene is TRBJ2-7, the V gene TRBV3-1 (or the pseudogene TRBV3-2); perhaps TRBD2 as D (6 bases). This CDR3 is built from 19 residues. The V and J ends lost 1 base and 3 bases respectively, with 25 bases between them. The germline gives CDR1 LGHDT, CDR2 YNNKEL (reference sequence). The CDR3 protein is CASSQALPKRPRERYEQYF. Here the CDR3 DNA reads TGTGCCAGCAGCCAAGCCTTGCCGAAAAGGCCGCGGGAACGCTACGAGCAGTACTTC.

The V call is TRBV28, the J call TRBJ1-5; 7 bases are a match to TRBD1. The CDR3 has 15 amino acids. CDR1 and CDR2 from the germline V gene are MDHEN and SYDVKM. V dropped 5 bases and J dropped 1; count of bases not matched to a gene: 5. DNA for the CDR3: TGTGCCAGCAGTCCGAGGACAGGAAGCAATCAGCCCCAGCATTTT. It translates to CASSPRTGSNQPQHF.

The rearrangement joins TRBV5-1 to TRBJ2-5, with D unresolved. CDR1 and CDR2 (germline): SGHRS, YFSETQ. This CDR3 is 14 amino acids long. Trimming shortened V by 0 bases and J by 5 bases, and 11 bases separated the two germline ends. The CDR3 DNA reads TGCGCCAGCAGCTTGGGACTTCCCCCGGAGACCCAGTACTTC. Residues: CASSLGLPPETQYF.

This chain connects TRBV7-3 to TRBJ2-7, with 14 positions matching TRBD2. V gave up 5 bases and J gave up 5 bases; unmatched junction bases: 8. The CDR3 spans 16 residues. Germline-derived CDR1 and CDR2 are SGHTA and FQGTGA. In nucleotides, the CDR3 is TGTGCCAGCAGCCCGAGGACTAGCGGGAGGTTAGACGAGCAGTACTTC. As protein: CASSPRTSGRLDEQYF. The variable domain in full, with the rest retrieved from reference TRBV7-3 and TRBJ2-7, is GAGVSQTPSNKVTEKGKYVELRCDPISGHTALYWYRQSLGQGPEFLIYFQGTGAADDSGLPNDRFFAVRPEGSVSTLKIQRTERGDSAVYLCASSPRTSGRLDEQYFGPGTRLTVT.